This entry lists 2 T cell receptor beta chains sequenced from one sample in a study of blood T cell repertoires in COVID-19. Using immunoSEQ multiplex PCR, the repertoire was profiled, and TCRdb retains in-frame clones only, with some absent. The sample has fewer than 200,000 clones, around 82% seen once; the top ten hold less than 5.5%. The sample comprised PBMCs or T cells enriched from blood (not recorded which). Receptors were obtained from a woman aged 60-75 years with acute COVID-19.

The chain uses TRBV3-1 (or the pseudogene TRBV3-2) and TRBJ2-5; 12 positions match TRBD2. This CDR3 is built from 14 residues. Trimming cost V 1 base and J 9 bases; bases outside gene matches: 3. Germline CDR1 LGHDT, CDR2 YNNKEL (reference sequence). CDR3 residues: CASSQGGTSGSQYF. The CDR3 bases are TGTGCCAGCAGCCAAGGCGGGACTAGCGGGTCCCAGTACTTC.

This chain uses TRBV28 with TRBJ1-6; D is undetermined. CDR3 length: 15 amino acids. V lost 2 bases and J lost 7, with 12 bases in between. Germline V CDR1 and CDR2: MDHEN, SYDVKM. The chain's CDR3 is CASSLDGNLNSPLHF. The CDR3 region has the DNA TGTGCCAGCAGTTTAGATGGCAATCTGAATTCACCCCTCCACTTT.